This T cell receptor beta chain was found in a study of shared clonotypes between healthy human individuals. Those who donated, Caucasian adults without exception, all lived in Nashville, Tennessee. CD45RA-negative memory and CD45RA+ naive subsets were split from the CD4+ cells. Worth noting for this clone: Its matching antigen is unknown.

Sequencing was performed with immunoSEQ multiplex PCR; in TCRdb, only in-frame clones are kept and a portion is missing. Among about 2.3 million clones listed, under 95% were seen once. Study results and caveats: Naive subsets tended to show greater estimated richness than memory subsets.

The CDR3 is 15 residues long. Germline CDR1 is MNHNY and CDR2 is SVGAGI (reference sequence). V was pared by 6 bases and J by 7 bases, with 19 bases between. The TCR comes from a man younger than 35 in good health. Some clones in this sample may be carry-over from other donors' samples. Specimen: naive CD4+ T cells from PBMCs. Noted subset: CD45RA+ positively selected. This chain uses TRBV6-6 with TRBJ2-1; D may be TRBD2 (5 bases). The CDR3 loop is CASSAGLWERNEQFF. The CDR3 DNA follows: TGTGCCAGCAGCGCCGGGCTATGGGAGAGGAATGAGCAGTTCTTC.